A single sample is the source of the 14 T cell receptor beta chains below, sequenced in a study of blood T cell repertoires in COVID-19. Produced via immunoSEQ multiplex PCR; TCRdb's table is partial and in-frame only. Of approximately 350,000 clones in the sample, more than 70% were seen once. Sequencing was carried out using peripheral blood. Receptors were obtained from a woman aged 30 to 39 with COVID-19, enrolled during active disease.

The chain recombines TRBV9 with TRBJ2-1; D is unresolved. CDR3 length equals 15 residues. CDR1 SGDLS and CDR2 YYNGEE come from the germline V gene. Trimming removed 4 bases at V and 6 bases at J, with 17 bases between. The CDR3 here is CASSRDPGLSNEQFF. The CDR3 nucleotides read TGTGCCAGCAGCCGTGATCCCGGGTTATCCAATGAGCAGTTCTTC.

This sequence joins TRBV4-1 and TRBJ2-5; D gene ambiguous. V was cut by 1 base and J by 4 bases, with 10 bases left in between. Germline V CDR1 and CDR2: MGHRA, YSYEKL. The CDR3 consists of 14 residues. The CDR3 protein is CASSQGQAGETQYF. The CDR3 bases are TGCGCCAGCAGCCAAGGGCAAGCAGGAGAGACCCAGTACTTC.

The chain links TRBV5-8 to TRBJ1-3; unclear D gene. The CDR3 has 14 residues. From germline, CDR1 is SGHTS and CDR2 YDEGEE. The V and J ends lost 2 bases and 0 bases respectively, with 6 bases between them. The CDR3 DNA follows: TGTGCCAGCAGCTTAGAGGTCTCTGGAAACACCATATATTTT. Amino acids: CASSLEVSGNTIYF.

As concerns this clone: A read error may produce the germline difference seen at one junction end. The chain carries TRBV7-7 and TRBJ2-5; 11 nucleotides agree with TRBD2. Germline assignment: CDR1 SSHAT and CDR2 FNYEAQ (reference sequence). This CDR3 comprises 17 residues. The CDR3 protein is CASSLGTSGGFQETQYF. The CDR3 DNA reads TGTGCTAGCAGCTTAGGAACTAGCGGGGGCTTCCAAGAGACCCAGTACTTC.

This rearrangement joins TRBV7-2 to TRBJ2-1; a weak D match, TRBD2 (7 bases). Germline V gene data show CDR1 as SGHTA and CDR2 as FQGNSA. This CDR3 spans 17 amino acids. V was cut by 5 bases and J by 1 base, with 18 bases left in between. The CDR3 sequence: CASSQSRGGRSYNEQFF. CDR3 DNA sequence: TGTGCCAGCAGCCAAAGTAGGGGGGGAAGGTCCTACAATGAGCAGTTCTTC.

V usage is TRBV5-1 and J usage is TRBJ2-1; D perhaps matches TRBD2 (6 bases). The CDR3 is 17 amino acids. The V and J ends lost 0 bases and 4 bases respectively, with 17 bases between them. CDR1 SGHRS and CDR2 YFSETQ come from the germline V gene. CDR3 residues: CASSLGSSGRLYNEQFF. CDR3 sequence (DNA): TGCGCCAGCAGCTTGGGATCGAGCGGGCGACTTTACAATGAGCAGTTCTTC.

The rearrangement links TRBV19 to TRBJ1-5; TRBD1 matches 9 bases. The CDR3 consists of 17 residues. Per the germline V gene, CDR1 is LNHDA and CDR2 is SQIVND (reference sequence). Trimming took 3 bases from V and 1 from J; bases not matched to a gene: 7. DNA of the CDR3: TGTGCCAGTAGTATTTCGGGACAGGGTGTGAGCAATCAGCCCCAGCATTTT. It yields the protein CASSISGQGVSNQPQHF.

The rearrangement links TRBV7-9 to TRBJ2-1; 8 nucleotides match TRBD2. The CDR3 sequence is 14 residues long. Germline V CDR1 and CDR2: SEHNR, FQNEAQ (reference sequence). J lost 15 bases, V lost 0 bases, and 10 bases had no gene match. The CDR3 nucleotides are TGTGCCAGCAGCTTAGCAGGACCGGGACTAGAGGTGTTCTTC. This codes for CASSLAGPGLEVFF.

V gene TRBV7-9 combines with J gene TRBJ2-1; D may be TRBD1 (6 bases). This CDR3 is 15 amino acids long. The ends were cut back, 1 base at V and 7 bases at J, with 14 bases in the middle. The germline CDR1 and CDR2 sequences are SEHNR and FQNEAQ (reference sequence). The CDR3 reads CASSLDWTVRNEQFF. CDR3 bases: TGTGCCAGCAGCTTAGATTGGACAGTAAGGAATGAGCAGTTCTTC. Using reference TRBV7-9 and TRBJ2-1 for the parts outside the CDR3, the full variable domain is DTGVSQNPRHKITKRGQNVTFRCDPISEHNRLYWYRQTLGQGPEFLTYFQNEAQLEKSRLLSDRFSAERPKGSFSTLEIQRTEQGDSAMYLCASSLDWTVRNEQFFGPGTRLTVL.

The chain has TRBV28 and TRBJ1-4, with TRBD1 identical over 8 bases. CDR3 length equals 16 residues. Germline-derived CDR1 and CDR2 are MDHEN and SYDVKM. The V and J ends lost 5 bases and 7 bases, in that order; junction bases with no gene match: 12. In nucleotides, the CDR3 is TGTGCCAGCAGTGCCTCAGGGACAGGTCGCCGTGAAAAACTGTTTTTT. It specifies CASSASGTGRREKLFF.

CDR3 sequence reads: CASSTSNRETQYF. In DNA, the CDR3 is TGTGCCAGCAGCACCTCTAACAGGGAGACCCAGTACTTC. The chain recombines TRBV9 with TRBJ2-5, with a weak D call TRBD1 (5 bases). Looked up from germline, CDR1 is SGDLS and CDR2 is YYNGEE. This CDR3 is built from 13 residues. The V gene lost 4 bases and the J gene lost 5 bases, with 12 bases spanning the gap. Based on the CDR3 plus reference TRBV9 and TRBJ2-5, the full variable domain is DSGVTQTPKHLITATGQRVTLRCSPRSGDLSVYWYQQSLDQGLQFLIQYYNGEERAKGNILERFSAQQFPDLHSELNLSSLELGDSALYFCASSTSNRETQYFGPGTRLLVL.

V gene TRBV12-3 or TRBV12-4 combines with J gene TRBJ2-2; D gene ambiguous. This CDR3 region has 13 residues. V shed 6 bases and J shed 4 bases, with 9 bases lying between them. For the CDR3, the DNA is TGTGCCAGCAGCACAGTAATCACCGGGGAGCTGTTTTTT. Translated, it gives CASSTVITGELFF.

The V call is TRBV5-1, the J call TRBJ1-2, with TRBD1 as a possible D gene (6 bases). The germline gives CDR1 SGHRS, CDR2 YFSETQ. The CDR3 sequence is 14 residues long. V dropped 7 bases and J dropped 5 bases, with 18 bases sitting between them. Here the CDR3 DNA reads TGCGCCAGCTCATCAACAGGGCAGACTTATGGCTACACCTTC. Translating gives CASSSTGQTYGYTF.

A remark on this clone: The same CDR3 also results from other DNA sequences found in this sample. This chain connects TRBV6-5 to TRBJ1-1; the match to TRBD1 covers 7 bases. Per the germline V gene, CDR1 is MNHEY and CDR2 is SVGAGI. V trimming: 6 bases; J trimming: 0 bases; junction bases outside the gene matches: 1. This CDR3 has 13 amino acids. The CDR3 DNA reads TGTGCCAGCAGGGACAGGATGAACACTGAAGCTTTCTTT. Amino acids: CASRDRMNTEAFF.